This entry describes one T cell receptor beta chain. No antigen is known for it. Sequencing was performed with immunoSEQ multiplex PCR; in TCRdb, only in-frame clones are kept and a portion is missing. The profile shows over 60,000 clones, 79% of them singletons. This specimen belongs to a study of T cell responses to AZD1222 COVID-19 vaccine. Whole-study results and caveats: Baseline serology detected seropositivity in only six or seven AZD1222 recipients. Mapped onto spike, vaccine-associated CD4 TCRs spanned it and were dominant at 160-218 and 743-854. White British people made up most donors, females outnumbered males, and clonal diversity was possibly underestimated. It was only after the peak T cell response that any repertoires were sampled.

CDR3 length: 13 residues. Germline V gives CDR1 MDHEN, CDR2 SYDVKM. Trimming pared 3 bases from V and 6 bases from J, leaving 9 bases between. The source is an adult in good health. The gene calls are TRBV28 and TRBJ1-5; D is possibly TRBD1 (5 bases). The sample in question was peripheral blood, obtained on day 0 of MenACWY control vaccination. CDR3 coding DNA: TGTGCCAGCAGTTTCTTAGGGGTTCAGCCCCAGCATTTT. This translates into CASSFLGVQPQHF.